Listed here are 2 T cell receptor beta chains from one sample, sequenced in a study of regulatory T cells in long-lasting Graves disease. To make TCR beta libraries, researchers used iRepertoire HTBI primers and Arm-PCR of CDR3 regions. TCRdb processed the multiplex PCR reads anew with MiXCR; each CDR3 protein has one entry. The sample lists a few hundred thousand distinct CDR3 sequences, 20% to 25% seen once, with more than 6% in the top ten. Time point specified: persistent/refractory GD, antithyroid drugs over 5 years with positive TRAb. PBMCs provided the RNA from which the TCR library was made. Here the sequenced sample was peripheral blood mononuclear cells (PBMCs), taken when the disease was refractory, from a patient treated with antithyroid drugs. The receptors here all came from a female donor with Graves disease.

The CDR3 reads CASSLVGDQSYEQYF. The CDR3 DNA reads as TGTGCCAGCAGCTTAGTGGGGGACCAAAGCTACGAGCAGTACTTC. The chain uses TRBV11-2 and TRBJ2-7, with D perhaps being TRBD1 or TRBD2 (5 bases each). Trimming removed 1 base from V and 3 bases from J, with 13 bases in between. The CDR3 extends over 15 amino acids. Per germline, CDR1 SGHAT and CDR2 FQNNGV.

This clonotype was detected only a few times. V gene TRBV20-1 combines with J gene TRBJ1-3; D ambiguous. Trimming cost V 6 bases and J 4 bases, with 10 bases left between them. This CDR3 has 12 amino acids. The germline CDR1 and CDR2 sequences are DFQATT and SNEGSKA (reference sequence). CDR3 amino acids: CSAPTPGNTIYF. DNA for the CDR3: TGCAGTGCCCCTACTCCGGGAAACACCATATATTTT.